These 9 T cell receptor beta chains were all obtained from the same sample, sequenced in a study of T cells in Graves' hyperthyroidism and ophthalmopathy. TCR beta CDR3 regions were amplified from RNA transcripts. Initially, a first-round RT-PCR of the TCR CDR3 employed the HTBI primer set. TCRdb processed the multiplex PCR reads anew with MiXCR; each CDR3 protein has one entry. Of over 400,000 distinct CDR3 sequences detected, 22% appear once; the ten largest clones hold around 47%. The sequenced material came from blood. These TCRs come from a woman in her 70s with Graves' ophthalmopathy.

This clonotype was recorded a few times. The V call is TRBV2, the J call TRBJ1-5; TRBD1 aligns across 11 bases. V gave up 4 bases and J gave up 1 base; unmatched junction bases: 0. The CDR3 spans 15 residues. The V gene's germline CDR1 is SNHLY and CDR2 FYNNEI. The CDR3: CASSGDRGSNQPQHF. The CDR3 region has the DNA TGTGCCAGCAGTGGGGACAGGGGGAGCAATCAGCCCCAGCATTTT.

A few counts support this clonotype. V usage is TRBV10-3 and J usage is TRBJ1-1; 9 nucleotides line up with TRBD1. CDR3 length equals 15 residues. Germline CDR1 reads ENHRY; CDR2 reads SYGVKD. Germline trimming cut 2 bases from V and 4 bases from J; bases unmatched to any gene: 5. This chain's CDR3 is CAISEGDREGTEAFF. The CDR3 bases are TGTGCCATCAGTGAGGGGGACAGGGAGGGCACTGAAGCTTTCTTT.

The rearrangement uses TRBV20-1 and TRBJ1-2, with D possibly matching TRBD1 (5 bases). V lost 3 bases and J lost 7, with 18 bases in between. CDR1 and CDR2 (germline): DFQATT, SNEGSKA (reference sequence). This CDR3 region has 14 residues. CDR3: CSASEDRQRIGYTF. CDR3 bases: TGCAGTGCTAGTGAGGACCGACAGCGGATTGGCTACACCTTC.

This clonotype was seen only a few times. The rearrangement links TRBV19 to TRBJ2-7; D not resolved. Looked up from germline, CDR1 is LNHDA and CDR2 is SQIVND (reference sequence). The CDR3 contains 14 residues. V gave up 6 bases and J gave up 2 bases, with 14 bases separating them. The CDR3: CASSPLPQPYEQYF. The CDR3 DNA is TGTGCCAGTAGCCCCCTCCCGCAGCCCTACGAGCAGTACTTC.

The chain uses TRBV10-3 and TRBJ1-4, with TRBD1 matching 8 bases. Germline V CDR1 and CDR2: ENHRY, SYGVKD. CDR3 size: 13 residues. The J segment lost 3 bases and the V segment lost 8 bases, leaving 2 bases of the junction unmatched. The CDR3 bases are TGTGCCATCCAGGGGGCGGCTAATGAAAAACTGTTTTTT. This translates into CAIQGAANEKLFF.

The V call is TRBV5-6, the J call TRBJ1-1; maybe TRBD1 (6 bases). The V gene's germline CDR1 is SGHDT and CDR2 YYEEEE. V dropped 0 bases and J dropped 1 base, with 10 bases sitting between them. The CDR3 covers 15 residues. Written as DNA, the CDR3 is TGTGCCAGCAGCTTGGTAGGGACACCGAACACTGAAGCTTTCTTT. This gives the protein CASSLVGTPNTEAFF. Full variable domain (missing parts from reference TRBV5-6 and TRBJ1-1): DAGVTQSPTHLIKTRGQQVTLRCSPKSGHDTVSWYQQALGQGPQFIFQYYEEEERQRGNFPDRFSGHQFPNYSSELNVNALLLGDSALYLCASSLVGTPNTEAFFGQGTRLTVV.

The chain uses TRBV15 and TRBJ1-2; possible D gene TRBD1, 5 bases. V dropped 5 bases and J dropped 7 bases, with 23 bases sitting between them. The V gene's germline CDR1 is LNHNV and CDR2 YYDKDF (reference sequence). This CDR3 is 16 amino acids long. CDR3 nucleotide sequence: TGTGCCACCAGCGGCCTCCTTGGGGAGGGGCCGCTTGGCTACACCTTC. Encoded protein: CATSGLLGEGPLGYTF.

This clonotype appeared many times. The J gene is TRBJ2-7, the V gene TRBV7-2; 7 nucleotides line up with TRBD2. V shed 5 bases and J 2 bases; nucleotides not matched to a gene: 9. Germline-derived CDR1 and CDR2 are SGHTA and FQGNSA. The CDR3 has 15 residues. This CDR3 is CASSPQREGPYEQYF. For the CDR3, the DNA is TGTGCCAGCAGCCCCCAGCGGGAAGGTCCCTACGAGCAGTACTTC.

The table lists this clonotype with a few counts. The chain has TRBV29-1 and TRBJ2-1; 7 bases are a match to TRBD2. Per germline, CDR1 SQVTM and CDR2 ANQGSEA. CDR3 length: 12 residues. The CDR3, as DNA: TGCAGTACGGGACTATCCTACAATGAGCAGTTCTTC. This encodes CSTGLSYNEQFF.